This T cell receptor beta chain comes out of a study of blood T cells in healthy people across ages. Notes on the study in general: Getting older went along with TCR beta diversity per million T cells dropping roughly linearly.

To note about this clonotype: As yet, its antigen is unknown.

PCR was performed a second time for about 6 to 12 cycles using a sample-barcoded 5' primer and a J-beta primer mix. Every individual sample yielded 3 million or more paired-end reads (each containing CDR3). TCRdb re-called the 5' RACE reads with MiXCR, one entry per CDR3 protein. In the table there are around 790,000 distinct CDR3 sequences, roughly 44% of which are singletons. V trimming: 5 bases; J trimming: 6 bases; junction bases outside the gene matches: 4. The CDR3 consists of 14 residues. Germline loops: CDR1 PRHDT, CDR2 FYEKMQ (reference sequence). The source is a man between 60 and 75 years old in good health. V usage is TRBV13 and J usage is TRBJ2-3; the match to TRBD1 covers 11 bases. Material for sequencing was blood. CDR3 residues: CASSEGTGGDTQYF. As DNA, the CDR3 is TGTGCCAGCAGCGAGGGGACAGGGGGTGATACGCAGTATTTT.